Following are 24 T cell receptor beta chains from one sample sequenced in a study of cytomegalovirus exposure and HLA in healthy donors. The primer mix had 60 Vbeta and 13 Jbeta primers. TCRdb keeps only in-frame clones here, not all; method: immunoSEQ multiplex PCR. Found here are 85,000 to 100,000 clones, about three quarters of them singletons; the top ten hold roughly 8.8%. The sample comprised PBMCs. The receptors originated from a human donor in good health.

This clone is a singleton in its sample. The chain uses TRBV11-2 and TRBJ2-7, with 8 bases lining up with TRBD2. This CDR3 region has 15 residues. Trimming at V came to 2 bases and at J to 3 bases, leaving 6 bases not matched to a gene. Germline V CDR1 and CDR2: SGHAT, FQNNGV. The CDR3 here is CASSLLVGGGYEQYF. The CDR3 coding sequence is TGTGCCAGCAGCTTATTGGTCGGGGGGGGCTACGAGCAGTACTTC.

The V call is TRBV10-3, the J call TRBJ2-1; 12 nucleotides line up with TRBD2. The CDR3 is 14 amino acids. Germline assignment: CDR1 ENHRY and CDR2 SYGVKD. J lost 8 bases, V lost 7 bases, and 6 bases had no gene match. The CDR3 DNA follows: TGTGCCATCAAGCTAGCGGGAGGGGTGGATGAGCAGTTCTTC. Translating it yields CAIKLAGGVDEQFF.

The V call is TRBV18, the J call TRBJ2-3; 7 bases are shared with TRBD2. The CDR3 covers 16 residues. The trim removed 3 bases at V and 4 bases at J, leaving 10 bases unmatched. CDR1 and CDR2 from the germline V gene are KGHSH and LQKENI. CDR3 nucleotide sequence: TGTGCCAGCTCACCGCCCGGGGGGATTATCCCAGATACGCAGTATTTT. Its translation: CASSPPGGIIPDTQYF.

This clone was observed a few times. Here the CDR3 reads CASGPDRVAFHGNQPQHF. DNA of the CDR3: TGTGCTAGTGGTCCAGACAGGGTTGCCTTCCATGGCAATCAGCCCCAGCATTTT. V and J are TRBV12-5 and TRBJ1-5; 7 nucleotides align to TRBD1. This CDR3 is 18 amino acids long. In germline, CDR1 is LGHNT, CDR2 FRNRAP. The junction had 15 bases not matched to a gene; V was cut back by 5 bases and J by 2 bases.

In its sample, this clone was seen a few times. The chain links TRBV7-8 to TRBJ1-5; D ambiguous. Germline values: CDR1 SGHVS, CDR2 FQNEAQ. This CDR3 contains 16 residues. V gave up 0 bases and J gave up 0 bases, with 9 bases separating them. CDR3 amino acids: CASSLAPRTSNQPQHF. The CDR3 region has the DNA TGTGCCAGCAGCTTAGCACCCAGAACTAGCAATCAGCCCCAGCATTTT.

The sample holds a few counts of this clone. The rearrangement uses TRBV7-9 and TRBJ1-1; D is unresolved. The V gene lost 0 bases and the J gene lost 4 bases, with 9 bases spanning the gap. Looked up from germline, CDR1 is SEHNR and CDR2 is FQNEAQ (reference sequence). The length of the CDR3 is 14 residues. The CDR3 reads CASSLAGSGTEAFF. CDR3 sequence (DNA): TGTGCCAGCAGCTTAGCCGGGAGCGGCACTGAAGCTTTCTTT.

The V and J genes are TRBV5-1 and TRBJ1-6, with D tentatively TRBD1 (5 bases). This CDR3 has 14 amino acids. Trimming removed 2 bases at V and 7 bases at J, with 10 bases between. The germline V gene has CDR1 SGHRS and CDR2 YFSETQ. The CDR3 here is CASSLKQDNSPLHF. The CDR3 DNA reads as TGCGCCAGCAGCTTAAAACAGGACAATTCACCCCTCCACTTT.

The chain employs TRBV18 and TRBJ2-1, with TRBD2 matching over 12 bases. This CDR3 contains 18 residues. The V gene's germline CDR1 is KGHSH and CDR2 LQKENI. The V gene end was trimmed by 5 bases and the J gene end by 6 bases; junction bases not matched to a gene: 14. The CDR3 protein is CASSENRLAGGRSNEQFF. Written as DNA, the CDR3 is TGTGCCAGCTCAGAAAACCGCCTAGCGGGGGGGCGGTCCAATGAGCAGTTCTTC.

The chain is built from TRBV2 and TRBJ1-1; no reliable D call. The CDR3 spans 13 residues. Trimming took 3 bases from V and 0 from J, leaving 5 bases between them. Per the germline V gene, CDR1 is SNHLY and CDR2 is FYNNEI. The CDR3 sequence: CASSDGLNTEAFF. The CDR3 nucleotides are TGTGCCAGCAGTGATGGCTTGAACACTGAAGCTTTCTTT.

V usage is TRBV2 and J usage is TRBJ2-3, with TRBD2 identical over 9 bases. Germline-derived CDR1 and CDR2 are SNHLY and FYNNEI. V trimming: 4 bases; J trimming: 4 bases; junction bases outside the gene matches: 9. The CDR3 is made up of 16 amino acids. The CDR3 nucleotides read TGTGCCAGCAGTGGTCCCTGGCGGGGGGGATCAGATACGCAGTATTTT. Its translation is CASSGPWRGGSDTQYF. The whole variable domain, remainder taken from reference TRBV2 and TRBJ2-3, is EPEVTQTPSHQVTQMGQEVILRCVPISNHLYFYWYRQILGQKVEFLVSFYNNEISEKSEIFDDQFSVERPDGSNFTLKIRSTKLEDSAMYFCASSGPWRGGSDTQYFGPGTRLTVL.

The chain employs TRBV18 and TRBJ1-2, with 7 positions matching TRBD1. The trim removed 3 bases at V and 2 bases at J, leaving 9 bases unmatched. CDR1 and CDR2 from the germline V gene are KGHSH and LQKENI. The CDR3 spans 16 residues. This chain's CDR3 is CASSPKTGPGNYGYTF. The CDR3 bases are TGTGCCAGCTCACCCAAGACAGGGCCCGGAAACTATGGCTACACCTTC.

The chain employs TRBV7-8 and TRBJ2-5; 13 bases are shared with TRBD2. The DNA end favors TRBJ2-7, so the J call may be wrong. The germline V gene has CDR1 SGHVS and CDR2 FQNEAQ. The CDR3 has 16 residues. CDR3 loop: CASSLETSGRYDEQYF. CDR3 nucleotide sequence: TGTGCCAGCAGCTTAGAGACTAGCGGGAGGTACGACGAGCAGTACTTC.

The chain combines TRBV19 with TRBJ1-1; D uncertain. Per germline, CDR1 LNHDA and CDR2 SQIVND (reference sequence). The CDR3 is 13 amino acids. Trimming left V 2 bases short and J 6 bases short, with 10 bases between. CDR3 in amino acids: CASSIKFTSEAFF. CDR3 bases: TGTGCCAGTAGTATAAAGTTTACTTCTGAAGCTTTCTTT.

This clone has just a few counts. The rearrangement uses TRBV19 and TRBJ2-7, with TRBD2 as a possible D gene (5 bases). This CDR3 is 13 amino acids long. Germline lookup yields CDR1 LNHDA and CDR2 SQIVND (reference sequence). With 6 bases removed from V and 3 bases from J, the gap between germline ends came to 12 bases. DNA for the CDR3: TGTGCCAGTAGGATGAGCGGATTCTACGAGCAGTACTTC. It encodes CASRMSGFYEQYF. Combining the CDR3 with reference TRBV19 and TRBJ2-7 gives the whole variable domain DGGITQSPKYLFRKEGQNVTLSCEQNLNHDAMYWYRQDPGQGLRLIYYSQIVNDFQKGDIAEGYSVSREKKESFPLTVTSAQKNPTAFYLCASRMSGFYEQYFGPGTRLTVT.

V and J are TRBV15 and TRBJ2-1; D is unresolved. The CDR3 is 15 amino acids. Germline loops: CDR1 LNHNV, CDR2 YYDKDF (reference sequence). Trimming removed 0 bases at V and 7 bases at J, with 13 bases between. The chain's CDR3 is CATSRDFSRENEQFF. CDR3 DNA: TGTGCCACCAGCAGAGATTTTAGCCGTGAAAATGAGCAGTTCTTC.

The J gene is TRBJ2-1, the V gene TRBV5-1; tentative D call: TRBD1 (5 bases). Germline CDR1 reads SGHRS; CDR2 reads YFSETQ. V was cut by 4 bases and J by 0 bases, with 11 bases left in between. The length of the CDR3 is 15 residues. DNA of the CDR3: TGCGCCAGCAGCCCAGGGCTGAGCTCCTACAATGAGCAGTTCTTC. It specifies CASSPGLSSYNEQFF. The full variable domain, in which reference TRBV5-1 and TRBJ2-1 provide the parts outside the CDR3, is KAGVTQTPRYLIKTRGQQVTLSCSPISGHRSVSWYQQTPGQGLQFLFEYFSETQRNKGNFPGRFSGRQFSNSRSEMNVSTLELGDSALYLCASSPGLSSYNEQFFGPGTRLTVL.

The chain is built from TRBV5-1 and TRBJ2-7; TRBD2 aligns across 14 bases. The CDR3 has 18 residues. Germline CDR1 and CDR2: SGHRS and YFSETQ. Trimming at V came to 0 bases and at J to 1 base, leaving 6 bases not matched to a gene. CDR3 sequence reads: CASSLGLAGGPRSYEQYF. DNA for the CDR3: TGCGCCAGCAGCTTGGGACTAGCGGGGGGGCCTCGGTCCTACGAGCAGTACTTC.

The genes are TRBV10-3 and TRBJ1-6; 7 nucleotides match TRBD1. The V gene's germline CDR1 is ENHRY and CDR2 SYGVKD. The V and J ends lost 2 bases and 9 bases, in that order; junction bases with no gene match: 7. The CDR3 has 15 amino acids. CDR3 DNA: TGTGCCATCAGTGAGGGCAGGGGGTTTGTTTCACCCCTCCACTTT. Encoded protein: CAISEGRGFVSPLHF.

J is TRBJ2-2 and V is TRBV27; TRBD2 matches at 7 bases. J gave up 5 bases and V 5 bases, and 17 bases lay outside the gene matches. CDR1 is MNHEY, CDR2 SMNVEV, per germline (reference sequence). This CDR3 region has 18 residues. As DNA, the CDR3 is TGTGCCAGCAGTAGATCAGTCAGGCCGGGGGGTAGGACCGGGGAGCTGTTTTTT. Protein sequence: CASSRSVRPGGRTGELFF.

This sequence joins TRBV9 and TRBJ2-7, with D possibly matching TRBD1 (6 bases). CDR1 SGDLS and CDR2 YYNGEE come from the germline V gene. This CDR3 has 15 amino acids. V was cut by 4 bases and J by 2 bases, with 16 bases left in between. The CDR3 sequence: CASSPKQGTTYEQYF. The DNA for the CDR3 is TGTGCCAGCAGCCCCAAACAGGGAACCACCTACGAGCAGTACTTC.

The chain links TRBV29-1 to TRBJ2-7; 8 positions agree with TRBD1. This CDR3 is built from 12 residues. The germline CDR1 and CDR2 sequences are SQVTM and ANQGSEA. V lost 7 bases to trimming and J lost 2 bases; unmatched junction nucleotides: 4. This CDR3 is CSAGQDAYEQYF. In DNA, the CDR3 is TGCAGCGCGGGACAGGATGCCTACGAGCAGTACTTC.

The chain couples TRBV7-2 to TRBJ2-7; possible D gene TRBD1, 5 bases. CDR1 is SGHTA, CDR2 FQGNSA, per germline. Trimming took 1 base from V and 4 from J, leaving 8 bases between them. CDR3 length: 13 amino acids. The CDR3 sequence is CASSLGGPYEQYF. For the CDR3, the DNA is TGTGCCAGCAGCTTAGGGGGCCCTTACGAGCAGTACTTC.

The chain employs TRBV27 and TRBJ2-7; possibly TRBD2 for D (6 bases). Germline V gene sequence: CDR1 MNHEY, CDR2 SMNVEV (reference sequence). The V and J ends lost 6 bases and 12 bases respectively, with 18 bases between them. This CDR3 contains 12 residues. CDR3 loop: CASSPNAGSLYF. For the CDR3, the DNA is TGTGCCAGCAGCCCCAATGCGGGATCTCTGTACTTC.

The rearrangement uses TRBV19 and TRBJ1-2, with no clear D. V lost 2 bases and J lost 8, with 15 bases in between. CDR1 is LNHDA and CDR2 is SQIVND in the germline V gene (reference sequence). There are 14 residues in the CDR3. CDR3 sequence reads: CASSIQSYTGGYTF. The CDR3 nucleotides are TGTGCCAGTAGTATACAAAGCTACACCGGGGGCTACACCTTC.